The present T cell receptor beta chain was sequenced within a study of blood T cell repertoires in COVID-19. Overall study context: In each case, the material was cDNA or gDNA derived from T cells, B-cell-depleted T cells, or PBMCs.

The germline gives CDR1 LNHNV, CDR2 YYDKDF (reference sequence). V shed 2 bases and J 4 bases; nucleotides not matched to a gene: 6. There are 15 residues in the CDR3. The assay was immunoSEQ multiplex PCR, and TCRdb's table has in-frame clones only and misses some. The profile shows about 340,000 clones, around 86% of them singletons. The study recruited people aged 18 to 89 years across 20 to 30 US areas. The chain carries TRBV15 and TRBJ2-3; TRBD2 matches 7 bases. The receptor was isolated from a woman between 35 and 50 years old with acute COVID-19. The sequenced material came from PBMCs or T cells enriched from blood (not recorded which). The chain's CDR3 is CATSRTAGASDTQYF. DNA for the CDR3: TGTGCCACCAGCAGAACGGCGGGAGCGTCAGATACGCAGTATTTT.